Sequencing of this TCR beta chain was carried out in a study of post-analysis software for immune sequencing data. Study in general: Relapsing-remitting, secondary progressive and progressive-relapsing forms of multiple sclerosis all featured among disease courses. Study-level points and caveats: Same-batch preparations were strongly co-clustered by F measure.

In its sample, this clonotype was seen many times. Its antigen is unknown. The library was made from cDNA and included unique molecular identifiers. cDNA molecules numbering about 470,000 came from approximately 1 to 10 million T cells. Each CDR3 protein gets one entry after TCRdb re-called the PCR reads with MiXCR. The profile shows about 400,000 distinct CDR3 sequences, around 37% of them singletons. This clonotype was sampled from a girl under 18 with multiple sclerosis. What was sequenced was blood.

CDR3 protein: CASSLRDRAEKLFF. The DNA of the CDR3 is TGTGCCAGCAGTTTAAGGGACAGGGCTGAAAAACTGTTTTTT. The V and J genes are TRBV6-5 and TRBJ1-4; the match to TRBD1 covers 9 bases. After removal of 4 bases from V and 7 bases from J, the junction contained 4 bases not matched to a gene. The CDR3 loop spans 14 amino acids. Germline V gene sequence: CDR1 MNHEY, CDR2 SVGAGI.